Below, 23 T cell receptor beta chains from the same sample are listed, as sequenced in a study of cytomegalovirus exposure and HLA in healthy donors. The PCR made use of 60 Vbeta and 13 Jbeta primers. Clones were read by immunoSEQ multiplex PCR, and TCRdb kept only the in-frame ones, dropping some. The table includes 150,000 to 200,000 clones, roughly 80% detected once. The sequenced material came from PBMCs. Receptors originate from a man aged 40-55 years in good health and CMV-seropositive.

The chain has TRBV5-4 and TRBJ2-5; 7 bases line up with TRBD2. Per the germline V gene, CDR1 is SGHNT and CDR2 is YYREEE (reference sequence). The CDR3 spans 16 residues. J lost 5 bases, V lost 1 base, and 11 bases had no gene match. This chain's CDR3 is CASSLSGGRGWETQYF. In DNA, the CDR3 is TGTGCCAGCAGCTTGTCCGGGGGGAGGGGCTGGGAGACCCAGTACTTC.

This clone has just a few counts. A clone one base away is much larger, so this may be a read error. The chain couples TRBV5-6 to TRBJ1-1; TRBD1 is a possible D gene (5 bases). Trimming took off 2 bases at V and 1 base at J, with 6 bases between the two ends. Looked up from germline, CDR1 is SGHDT and CDR2 is YYEEEE. The CDR3 loop spans 13 amino acids. CDR3 nucleotide sequence: TGTGCCAGCAGCTTTCAGGGGAACACTGAAGCTTTCTTT. It translates to CASSFQGNTEAFF.

The chain couples TRBV11-3 to TRBJ2-5, with D perhaps TRBD1 (5 bases). CDR3 length: 13 residues. Trimming stripped 6 bases from V and 2 bases from J, with 10 bases between. The germline gives CDR1 SGHNT, CDR2 YENEEA. This CDR3 reads CASSSRQQETQYF. CDR3 nucleotide sequence: TGTGCCAGCAGTTCTAGACAGCAAGAGACCCAGTACTTC.

The rearrangement links TRBV4-2 to TRBJ1-6, with no clear D. This CDR3 has 16 amino acids. From germline, CDR1 is LGHNA and CDR2 YNFKEQ. Trimming shortened V by 7 bases and J by 9 bases, and 22 bases separated the two germline ends. The CDR3 DNA follows: TGTGCCAGCACAGGCGACGCAATCATGGCGGGTTCACCCCTCCACTTT. Its protein product is CASTGDAIMAGSPLHF.

This clone was observed once. The chain couples TRBV5-6 to TRBJ1-5; TRBD1 might be the D (5 bases). With 0 bases removed from V and 6 bases from J, the gap between germline ends came to 10 bases. Germline V gene data show CDR1 as SGHDT and CDR2 as YYEEEE. CDR3 length equals 14 residues. In nucleotides, the CDR3 is TGTGCCAGCAGCTTGGCCGTGGGGGGTCAGCCCCAGCATTTT. Encoded protein: CASSLAVGGQPQHF.

This sequence joins TRBV27 and TRBJ1-5; D perhaps matches TRBD1 (6 bases). The V end lost 2 bases, the J end lost 4 bases, and 12 bases lay between the germline ends. This CDR3 is 15 amino acids long. Germline lookup yields CDR1 MNHEY and CDR2 SMNVEV (reference sequence). CDR3 coding DNA: TGTGCCAGCAGTTTAGCGGGGGCTCCGAATCAGCCCCAGCATTTT. Amino acids: CASSLAGAPNQPQHF.

V is TRBV10-3 and J is TRBJ1-2; a possible D gene is TRBD1 (6 bases). Per the germline V gene, CDR1 is ENHRY and CDR2 is SYGVKD. The V end lost 7 bases, the J end lost 4 bases, and 16 bases lay between the germline ends. CDR3 length equals 14 residues. The CDR3 DNA is TGTGCCATCACCGCCGGGGGGCCTGGCTATGGCTACACCTTC. Amino acid sequence: CAITAGGPGYGYTF.

V and J are TRBV5-1 and TRBJ2-1; TRBD1 might be the D (6 bases). Trimming removed 0 bases at V and 7 bases at J, with 11 bases between. The CDR3 extends over 14 amino acids. Germline values: CDR1 SGHRS, CDR2 YFSETQ. CDR3 sequence reads: CASSLETGLNEQFF. The CDR3, as DNA: TGCGCCAGCAGCTTGGAGACAGGCCTGAATGAGCAGTTCTTC. Together with reference TRBV5-1 and TRBJ2-1, the CDR3 gives the full variable domain: KAGVTQTPRYLIKTRGQQVTLSCSPISGHRSVSWYQQTPGQGLQFLFEYFSETQRNKGNFPGRFSGRQFSNSRSEMNVSTLELGDSALYLCASSLETGLNEQFFGPGTRLTVL.

The chain combines TRBV5-1 with TRBJ2-4; unclear D gene. Germline V gene lookup returns CDR1 SGHRS and CDR2 YFSETQ. Trimming left V 4 bases short and J 8 bases short, with 16 bases between. The CDR3 contains 14 residues. CDR3 in DNA: TGCGCCAGCAGCCCAGGCCGTTACATGGACATTCAGTACTTC. This gives the protein CASSPGRYMDIQYF.

The V call is TRBV11-3, the J call TRBJ2-5, with 12 bases aligning to TRBD1. Unmatched junction bases numbered 5, after V lost 6 bases and J lost 3 bases. Looked up from germline, CDR1 is SGHNT and CDR2 is YENEEA. The length of the CDR3 is 15 residues. DNA of the CDR3: TGTGCCAGCAGTCGTGGGACAGGGGGCGAAGAGACCCAGTACTTC. Its translation is CASSRGTGGEETQYF.

The chain joins TRBV5-8 to TRBJ2-1; 10 bases align to TRBD1. Germline lookup yields CDR1 SGHTS and CDR2 YDEGEE. The CDR3 consists of 14 residues. Trimming removed 1 base from V and 6 bases from J; junction bases left unmatched: 1. The CDR3 DNA reads TGTGCCAGCAGCTTGTGGACAGGGGGCAATGAGCAGTTCTTC. It translates to CASSLWTGGNEQFF.

V usage is TRBV7-8 and J usage is TRBJ1-3; tentative D call: TRBD1 (6 bases). Trimming cost V 5 bases and J 5 bases, with 13 bases left between them. CDR1 is SGHVS and CDR2 is FQNEAQ in the germline V gene. This CDR3 is 14 amino acids long. The CDR3 region is CASSPQGLRNTIYF. The CDR3 DNA follows: TGTGCCAGCAGCCCTCAGGGGCTACGAAACACCATATATTTT.

CDR3 sequence: CANAREGTDTQYF. The CDR3 coding sequence is TGTGCCAACGCCAGGGAAGGCACAGATACGCAGTATTTT. This chain joins TRBV10-3 and TRBJ2-3; D perhaps matches TRBD1 (5 bases). Germline V CDR1 and CDR2: ENHRY, SYGVKD. V was pared by 10 bases and J by 1 base, with 12 bases between. CDR3 length: 13 amino acids.

The CDR3 DNA reads TGTGCCAGCAGCGTCCTCCTTAATGGCTACACCTTC. Translated, it gives CASSVLLNGYTF. The chain employs TRBV21-1 and TRBJ1-2. TRBV21-1 is a known pseudogene. CDR3 size: 12 residues.

The chain recombines TRBV6-5 with TRBJ2-2; 8 nucleotides align to TRBD1. From germline, CDR1 is MNHEY and CDR2 SVGAGI. The ends lost 6 bases at V and 7 bases at J; junction bases unmatched: 7. This CDR3 contains 14 residues. The CDR3 DNA reads TGTGCCAGCAGCTCGGACAGGGTTAGCGGGGAGCTGTTTTTT. Protein product: CASSSDRVSGELFF.

The chain links TRBV10-3 to TRBJ1-2; 7 bases map to TRBD1. V was clipped by 8 bases and J by 1 base; unmatched bases: 7. Germline values: CDR1 ENHRY, CDR2 SYGVKD. The CDR3 is 14 amino acids. The CDR3 DNA is TGTGCCATCGGAGGAGGGGGCGATAACTATGGCTACACCTTC. Protein product: CAIGGGGDNYGYTF.

J is TRBJ2-1 and V is TRBV10-1, with TRBD2 identical over 8 bases. The CDR3 extends over 12 amino acids. Germline V lookup: CDR1 WNHNN, CDR2 SYGVQD (reference sequence). The junction had 5 bases not matched to a gene; V was cut back by 4 bases and J by 12 bases. CDR3 protein: CASSAGGARQFF. The CDR3 DNA follows: TGCGCCAGCAGTGCCGGGGGGGCGAGGCAGTTCTTC.

The table lists this clone with a count of one. This chain links TRBV5-6 with TRBJ1-2, with 7 bases that match TRBD1. The CDR3 length is 17 residues. Per the germline V gene, CDR1 is SGHDT and CDR2 is YYEEEE. V was pared by 3 bases and J by 7 bases, with 18 bases of the junction left unmatched. CDR3 protein: CASSYFLTRQGALGYTF. CDR3 sequence (DNA): TGTGCCAGCAGCTATTTTTTGACCCGACAGGGAGCACTTGGCTACACCTTC. The full variable domain, in which reference TRBV5-6 and TRBJ1-2 provide the parts outside the CDR3, is DAGVTQSPTHLIKTRGQQVTLRCSPKSGHDTVSWYQQALGQGPQFIFQYYEEEERQRGNFPDRFSGHQFPNYSSELNVNALLLGDSALYLCASSYFLTRQGALGYTFGSGTRLTVV.

This clone has only a few counts. The chain employs TRBV28 and TRBJ2-7; 8 bases are shared with TRBD2. Germline V lookup: CDR1 MDHEN, CDR2 SYDVKM. The CDR3 loop spans 13 amino acids. With V trimmed by 10 bases and J by 3 bases, 8 bases remained unmatched. As DNA, the CDR3 is TGTGCCACCTTGGGCGGGGGGCTCTACGAGCAGTACTTC. It is translated as CATLGGGLYEQYF.

This clone was seen a handful of times. The rearrangement uses TRBV5-1 and TRBJ2-7; TRBD1 matches at 7 bases. This CDR3 has 15 residues. Per germline, CDR1 SGHRS and CDR2 YFSETQ. Trimming at V came to 4 bases and at J to 0 bases, leaving 7 bases not matched to a gene. The CDR3 nucleotides read TGCGCCAGCAGCAAGAAGTGGGACAGCTCCTACGAGCAGTACTTC. This encodes CASSKKWDSSYEQYF.

The chain is built from TRBV10-3 and TRBJ2-2; 10 nucleotides line up with TRBD1. The ends lost 10 bases at V and 2 bases at J; junction bases unmatched: 7. CDR3 length: 15 residues. Germline V lookup: CDR1 ENHRY, CDR2 SYGVKD. The CDR3 nucleotides are TGTGCCACCCACCGGGACAGGGGCAACACCGGGGAGCTGTTTTTT. The encoded protein is CATHRDRGNTGELFF.

Notes on this clone: One end of the junction fails to match germline, which may point to a read error. V is TRBV6-5 and J is TRBJ1-4; tentatively, D is TRBD1 (6 bases). CDR1 MNHEY and CDR2 SVGAGI come from the germline V gene. The CDR3 has 14 residues. In DNA form, the CDR3 reads TGTGCCAGCAGCAGCGCAGGGGAAGGTGAAAAACTGTATTTT. Encoded protein: CASSSAGEGEKLYF.

The rearrangement links TRBV28 to TRBJ2-1, with 12 bases matching TRBD2. Germline CDR1 is MDHEN and CDR2 is SYDVKM. Trimming cost V 8 bases and J 9 bases; bases outside gene matches: 8. This CDR3 region has 14 residues. The CDR3 loop is CASSLAGGEGEQFF. The DNA for the CDR3 is TGTGCCAGCTCACTAGCGGGGGGAGAGGGTGAGCAGTTCTTC.